Presented here are 27 T cell receptor beta chains from one specimen sequenced in a study of PD-L1 blockade in urothelial cancer. Sequencing used immunoSEQ multiplex PCR; TCRdb keeps in-frame clones, though not all of them. The sample lists tens of thousands of clones; about 86% were seen once. The sequences come from PBMCs, collected around atezolizumab (anti-PD-L1) treatment. These receptors were taken from a man aged 55 to 70 with urothelial cancer.

The J gene is TRBJ2-6, the V gene TRBV5-5, with D tentatively TRBD1 (5 bases). The CDR3 is 16 amino acids. Trimming took off 0 bases at V and 2 bases at J, with 9 bases between the two ends. CDR1 SGHKS and CDR2 YYEKEE come from the germline V gene (reference sequence). DNA of the CDR3: TGTGCCAGCAGCTTGGGAAGGGGCACTGGGGCCAACGTCCTGACTTTC. Translating it yields CASSLGRGTGANVLTF. The full variable domain, in which reference TRBV5-5 and TRBJ2-6 provide the parts outside the CDR3, is DAGVTQSPTHLIKTRGQQVTLRCSPISGHKSVSWYQQVLGQGPQFIFQYYEKEERGRGNFPDRFSARQFPNYSSELNVNALLLGDSALYLCASSLGRGTGANVLTFGAGSRLTVL.

CDR3 DNA: TGTGCCAGCAGTGTTACTAGCCTGAACACCGGGGAGCTGTTTTTT. It translates to CASSVTSLNTGELFF. The rearrangement links TRBV6-1 to TRBJ2-2, with D perhaps TRBD2 (6 bases). CDR1 MNHNS and CDR2 SASEGT come from the germline V gene. The CDR3 covers 15 residues. V gave up 4 bases and J gave up 1 base, with 10 bases separating them.

The rearrangement joins TRBV4-1 to TRBJ1-2, with TRBD1 matching 8 bases. The CDR3 totals 15 residues. The junction had 4 bases not matched to a gene; V was cut back by 0 bases and J by 4 bases. CDR1 MGHRA and CDR2 YSYEKL come from the germline V gene. For the CDR3, the DNA is TGCGCCAGCAGCCAAGATCGGGGGACAGGCTATGGCTACACCTTC. This translates into CASSQDRGTGYGYTF.

The chain combines TRBV28 with TRBJ2-5; tentative D call: TRBD2 (7 bases). Germline V gives CDR1 MDHEN, CDR2 SYDVKM. The length of the CDR3 is 17 residues. Trimming shortened V by 3 bases and J by 5 bases, and 22 bases separated the two germline ends. As DNA, the CDR3 is TGTGCCAGCAGTTTGGGAGGGGGAAGGGGCCGTTATGAGACCCAGTACTTC. It codes for CASSLGGGRGRYETQYF.

The V gene is TRBV25-1, the J gene TRBJ1-2; D is unclear. The germline V and J ends were trimmed by 6 bases and 6 bases, with 14 bases remaining between them. The CDR3 is made up of 13 amino acids. CDR1 is MGHDK and CDR2 is SYGVNS in the germline V gene. CDR3 region: CASREGWRDGYTF. The CDR3 region has the DNA TGTGCCAGCAGGGAAGGCTGGAGGGATGGCTACACCTTC.

The chain couples TRBV4-1 to TRBJ2-5, with 8 nucleotides matching TRBD1. The closer fit of TRBJ2-7 to the DNA end suggests the J call may be wrong. This CDR3 has 15 amino acids. Germline CDR1 is MGHRA and CDR2 is YSYEKL. The CDR3 spells CASSRTGTGEYEQYF. The CDR3 bases are TGCGCCAGCAGCCGCACCGGGACAGGAGAATACGAGCAGTACTTC.

The genes are TRBV5-4 and TRBJ2-5; possible D gene TRBD1, 6 bases. The CDR3 extends over 14 amino acids. CDR1 is SGHNT and CDR2 is YYREEE in the germline V gene (reference sequence). V was trimmed by 3 bases and J by 1 base, leaving 10 bases between them. CDR3 in DNA: TGTGCCAGCAGCTCCGGACAGATCCAAGAGACCCAGTACTTC. Its translation: CASSSGQIQETQYF.

The genes are TRBV18 and TRBJ1-2, with 12 bases identical to TRBD1. This CDR3 region has 15 residues. V gave up 4 bases and J gave up 7 bases; unmatched junction bases: 7. In germline, CDR1 is KGHSH, CDR2 LQKENI. This CDR3 is CASSLGRDRGLGYTF. CDR3 DNA: TGTGCCAGCTCACTAGGCCGGGACAGGGGGCTTGGCTACACCTTC.

This sequence joins TRBV28 and TRBJ2-7; tentatively, D is TRBD2 (5 bases). Germline CDR1 MDHEN, CDR2 SYDVKM. V was shortened by 7 bases and J by 4 bases, with 20 bases between the two germline ends. The CDR3 spans 15 residues. In nucleotides, the CDR3 is TGTGCCAGCACTTCCCCGGGGAGAGGAATTTACGAGCAGTACTTC. Amino acid sequence: CASTSPGRGIYEQYF.

The J gene is TRBJ2-1, the V gene TRBV10-2; D may be TRBD2 (5 bases). Trimming removed 6 bases at V and 0 bases at J, with 12 bases between. The germline gives CDR1 WSHSY, CDR2 SAAADI. The CDR3 consists of 15 residues. The CDR3 loop reads CASRVDFYSYNEQFF. The CDR3 DNA reads TGCGCCAGCAGGGTGGACTTCTACTCCTACAATGAGCAGTTCTTC.

The chain has TRBV2 and TRBJ2-3; 9 bases are a match to TRBD1. V shed 8 bases, J shed 3 bases, and the junction held 9 bases outside the gene matches. Germline CDR1 is SNHLY and CDR2 is FYNNEI. The CDR3 loop spans 15 amino acids. CDR3 amino acids: CASQPNRGRTDTQYF. The CDR3 DNA follows: TGTGCCAGCCAACCCAACAGGGGGCGAACAGATACGCAGTATTTT.

V gene TRBV4-1 combines with J gene TRBJ2-1; tentatively, D is TRBD2 (5 bases). From germline, CDR1 is MGHRA and CDR2 YSYEKL. The CDR3 spans 20 residues. V shed 0 bases and J shed 0 bases, with 21 bases lying between them. DNA for the CDR3: TGCGCCAGCAGCCAAGACCCGGGAAAGGAGGAGCGAGCCTCCTACAATGAGCAGTTCTTC. Amino acids: CASSQDPGKEERASYNEQFF.

The CDR3 DNA is TGTGCCAGCACCTCTAGCGGGAAAAACGAGCAGTACTTC. This gives the protein CASTSSGKNEQYF. The rearrangement joins TRBV28 to TRBJ2-7; 9 bases agree with TRBD2. Trimming took 7 bases from V and 5 from J; bases not matched to a gene: 6. Germline V gene sequence: CDR1 MDHEN, CDR2 SYDVKM. The CDR3 has 13 amino acids.

The J gene is TRBJ2-1, the V gene TRBV30; TRBD2 agrees at 7 bases. CDR1 is GTSNPN and CDR2 is SVGIG in the germline V gene (reference sequence). The CDR3 runs 15 residues. The V and J ends lost 0 bases and 3 bases, in that order; junction bases with no gene match: 5. In nucleotides, the CDR3 is TGTGCCTGGAGTGTACGAACGGGAGGCTACAATGAGCAGTTCTTC. Translating gives CAWSVRTGGYNEQFF.

The chain joins TRBV5-1 to TRBJ1-4; D may be TRBD1 (5 bases). The germline V gene has CDR1 SGHRS and CDR2 YFSETQ. The V and J ends lost 0 bases and 4 bases respectively, with 7 bases between them. The CDR3 consists of 14 residues. The CDR3 region has the DNA TGCGCCAGCAGCTTGGGACAGCATAATGAAAAACTGTTTTTT. Protein sequence: CASSLGQHNEKLFF.

This clone was picked up one time. In DNA, the CDR3 is TGCAGCATCCGACAGGGCGGTCGAGGGGGGACTGAAGCTTTCTTT. Its protein is CSIRQGGRGGTEAFF. V usage is TRBV29-1 and J usage is TRBJ1-1; 7 bases map to TRBD1. Germline V CDR1 and CDR2: SQVTM, ANQGSEA. Unmatched junction bases numbered 17, after V lost 8 bases and J lost 5 bases. The CDR3 has 15 amino acids.

The CDR3 nucleotides read TGTGCCAGTAGTTCGGACGGACAGACCACTGAAGCTTTCTTT. It specifies CASSSDGQTTEAFF. The V and J genes are TRBV19 and TRBJ1-1, with TRBD1 as a possible D gene (6 bases). V was pared by 5 bases and J by 4 bases, with 14 bases between. The germline CDR1 and CDR2 sequences are LNHDA and SQIVND (reference sequence). The CDR3 is 14 amino acids.

This sequence joins TRBV7-9 and TRBJ2-4; 9 bases match TRBD1. There are 17 residues in the CDR3. Germline loops: CDR1 SEHNR, CDR2 FQNEAQ (reference sequence). V gave up 4 bases and J gave up 9 bases; unmatched junction bases: 16. This CDR3 is CASSSGTSGTGFTIQYF. The CDR3 DNA is TGTGCCAGCAGCTCTGGCACCTCCGGGACAGGGTTTACCATTCAGTACTTC.

This chain joins TRBV4-1 and TRBJ2-1; D remains unclear. The CDR3 runs 12 residues. Germline-derived CDR1 and CDR2 are MGHRA and YSYEKL. Trimming removed 0 bases from V and 8 bases from J, with 5 bases in between. CDR3 in amino acids: CASSQDIYEQFF. CDR3 sequence (DNA): TGCGCCAGCAGCCAAGATATATATGAGCAGTTCTTC.

The chain joins TRBV9 to TRBJ2-3; 11 bases fit TRBD2. Germline CDR1 is SGDLS and CDR2 is YYNGEE. This CDR3 spans 16 amino acids. Trimming cost V 2 bases and J 0 bases; bases outside gene matches: 2. Here the CDR3 reads CASSVSSGGSTDTQYF. CDR3 coding DNA: TGTGCCAGCAGCGTTTCTAGCGGGGGGAGCACAGATACGCAGTATTTT.

The chain employs TRBV7-3 and TRBJ1-1, with a weak D call TRBD1 (5 bases). The CDR3 is made up of 13 amino acids. Germline CDR1 reads SGHTA; CDR2 reads FQGTGA. V shed 2 bases and J shed 4 bases, with 8 bases lying between them. CDR3 nucleotides: TGTGCCAGCAGCTTAGGGGCAGCCACTGAAGCTTTCTTT. It codes for CASSLGAATEAFF.

This chain connects TRBV30 to TRBJ2-3; 15 bases align to TRBD2. The CDR3 contains 16 residues. Unmatched junction bases numbered 3, after V lost 5 bases and J lost 0 bases. Germline V gene sequence: CDR1 GTSNPN, CDR2 SVGIG (reference sequence). DNA of the CDR3: TGTGCCTGGGGGACTAGCGGGGGGCCTAGCACAGATACGCAGTATTTT. Its protein product is CAWGTSGGPSTDTQYF.

The chain joins TRBV9 to TRBJ1-1; perhaps TRBD1 as D (6 bases). The CDR3 extends over 13 amino acids. Germline loops: CDR1 SGDLS, CDR2 YYNGEE. Trimming took off 3 bases at V and 6 bases at J, with 12 bases between the two ends. As DNA, the CDR3 is TGTGCCAGCAGCGCCGAAGGGGGACCTGAAGCTTTCTTT. Translated, it gives CASSAEGGPEAFF. The full variable domain, completed using reference TRBV9 and TRBJ1-1, is DSGVTQTPKHLITATGQRVTLRCSPRSGDLSVYWYQQSLDQGLQFLIQYYNGEERAKGNILERFSAQQFPDLHSELNLSSLELGDSALYFCASSAEGGPEAFFGQGTRLTVV.

V gene TRBV30 combines with J gene TRBJ1-1, with D perhaps TRBD1 (5 bases). V was pared by 2 bases and J by 1 base, with 11 bases between. The CDR3 sequence is 14 residues long. CDR1 is GTSNPN, CDR2 SVGIG, per germline (reference sequence). CDR3 nucleotide sequence: TGTGCCTGGAGTAGCGGGACGGGGAACACTGAAGCTTTCTTT. Its translation is CAWSSGTGNTEAFF.

The chain recombines TRBV10-3 with TRBJ2-7, with 9 bases matching TRBD1. Trimming at V came to 7 bases and at J to 3 bases, leaving 7 bases not matched to a gene. Germline V CDR1 and CDR2: ENHRY, SYGVKD. The CDR3 is made up of 14 amino acids. The CDR3 bases are TGTGCCATCACCCCGGGACAGGGAAACTACGAGCAGTACTTC. Translating gives CAITPGQGNYEQYF.

The chain links TRBV5-8 to TRBJ1-5; a weak D match, TRBD1 (6 bases). V shed 4 bases and J shed 0 bases, with 11 bases lying between them. The CDR3 has 15 amino acids. The germline CDR1 and CDR2 sequences are SGHTS and YDEGEE. The CDR3 nucleotides read TGTGCCAGCAGCGTGGGACAAGCTAGCAATCAGCCCCAGCATTTT. This codes for CASSVGQASNQPQHF.

This clone came up a few times. The chain carries TRBV21-1 and TRBJ2-1; TRBD2 is the table's D call and was not checked against the DNA. TRBV21-1 is assigned pseudogene status. The CDR3 is 12 residues long. CDR3 nucleotides: TGTGCCCGTGGGACGGGCGGGGATGAGCAGTTCTTC. Encoded protein: CARGTGGDEQFF.